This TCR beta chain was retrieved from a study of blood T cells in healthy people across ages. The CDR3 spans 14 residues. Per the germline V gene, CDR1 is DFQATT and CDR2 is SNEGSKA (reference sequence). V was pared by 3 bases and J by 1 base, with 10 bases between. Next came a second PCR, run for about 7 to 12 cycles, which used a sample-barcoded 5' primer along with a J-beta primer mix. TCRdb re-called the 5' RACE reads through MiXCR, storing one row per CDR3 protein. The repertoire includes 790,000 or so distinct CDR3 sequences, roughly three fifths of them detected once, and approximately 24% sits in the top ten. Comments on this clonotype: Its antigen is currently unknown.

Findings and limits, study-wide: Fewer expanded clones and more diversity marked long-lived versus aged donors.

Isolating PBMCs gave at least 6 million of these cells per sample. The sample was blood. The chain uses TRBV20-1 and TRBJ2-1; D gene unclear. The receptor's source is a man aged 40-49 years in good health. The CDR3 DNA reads TGCAGTGCTAGTGCGGTAGAGTCCTACAATGAGCAGTTCTTC. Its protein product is CSASAVESYNEQFF.